This T cell receptor (beta chain) appears in the sequencing data of a study of T cell clonality in common variable immunodeficiency. Sequencing used immunoSEQ multiplex PCR; TCRdb keeps in-frame clones, though not all of them. The sample includes about 60,000 clones, none of them occurring once. This clone has at least ten counts. Sequenced: peripheral blood mononuclear cells. This TCR was sampled from a person aged 18-70 years in good health.

The CDR3 sequence: CASSEPGLAGSEQYF. CDR3 DNA (partial): TGTGCCAGCAGTGAACCGGGACTAGCGGGAAGCGAG. The chain couples TRBV6-1 to TRBJ2-7; 13 bases agree with TRBD2. The observed sequence ends 3 residues before the CDR3 terminus, with the missing tail filled in from the germline J gene. Trimming at V came to 2 bases and at J to 6 bases, leaving 4 bases not matched to a gene. The CDR3 is 15 amino acids. Germline-derived CDR1 and CDR2 are MNHNS and SASEGT.